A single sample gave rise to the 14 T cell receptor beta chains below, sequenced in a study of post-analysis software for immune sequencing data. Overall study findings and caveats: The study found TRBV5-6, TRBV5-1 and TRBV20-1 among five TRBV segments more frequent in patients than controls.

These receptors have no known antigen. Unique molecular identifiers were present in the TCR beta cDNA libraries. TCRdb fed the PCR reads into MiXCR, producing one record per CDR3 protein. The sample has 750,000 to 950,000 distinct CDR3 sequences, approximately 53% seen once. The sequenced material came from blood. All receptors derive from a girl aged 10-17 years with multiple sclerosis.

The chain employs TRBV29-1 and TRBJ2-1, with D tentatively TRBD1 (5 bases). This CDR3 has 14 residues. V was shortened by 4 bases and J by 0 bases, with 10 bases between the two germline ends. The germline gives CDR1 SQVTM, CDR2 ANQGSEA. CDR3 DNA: TGCAGCGTTGGGAAGGGGCTCTCCTACAATGAGCAGTTCTTC. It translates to CSVGKGLSYNEQFF.

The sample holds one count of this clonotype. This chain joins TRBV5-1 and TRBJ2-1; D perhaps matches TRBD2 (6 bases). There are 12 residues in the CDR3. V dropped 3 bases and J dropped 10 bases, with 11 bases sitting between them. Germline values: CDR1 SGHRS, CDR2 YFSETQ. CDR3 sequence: CASSSPAGEQFF. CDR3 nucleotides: TGCGCCAGCAGCTCGCCCGCGGGGGAGCAGTTCTTC.

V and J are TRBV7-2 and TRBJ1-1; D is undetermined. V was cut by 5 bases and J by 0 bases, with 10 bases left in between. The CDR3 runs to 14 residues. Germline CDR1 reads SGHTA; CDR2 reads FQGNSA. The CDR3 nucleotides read TGTGCCAGCAGCCCTCCCCCCATGAACACTGAAGCTTTCTTT. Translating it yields CASSPPPMNTEAFF.

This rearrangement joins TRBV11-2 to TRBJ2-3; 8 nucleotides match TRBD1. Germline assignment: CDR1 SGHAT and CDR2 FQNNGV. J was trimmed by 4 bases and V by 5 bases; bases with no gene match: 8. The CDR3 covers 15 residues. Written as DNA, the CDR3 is TGTGCCAGCAGCCGGACAGGGCCAGTCGCAGATACGCAGTATTTT. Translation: CASSRTGPVADTQYF. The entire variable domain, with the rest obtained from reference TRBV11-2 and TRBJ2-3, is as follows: EAGVAQSPRYKIIEKRQSVAFWCNPISGHATLYWYQQILGQGPKLLIQFQNNGVVDDSQLPKDRFSAERLKGVDSTLKIQPAKLEDSAVYLCASSRTGPVADTQYFGPGTRLTVL.

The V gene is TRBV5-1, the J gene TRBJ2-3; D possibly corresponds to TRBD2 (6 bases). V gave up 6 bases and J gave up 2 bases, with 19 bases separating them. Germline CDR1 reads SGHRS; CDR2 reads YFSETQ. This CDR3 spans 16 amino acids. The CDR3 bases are TGCGCCAGCACCAATTGGGCTAGCGCGAACACAGATACGCAGTATTTT. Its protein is CASTNWASANTDTQYF.

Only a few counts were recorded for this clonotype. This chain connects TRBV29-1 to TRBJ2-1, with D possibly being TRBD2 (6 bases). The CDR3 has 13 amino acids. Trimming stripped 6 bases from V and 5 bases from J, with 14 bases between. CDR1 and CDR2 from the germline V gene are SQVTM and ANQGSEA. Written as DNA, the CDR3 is TGCAGCGTCCCGCCGGGGGTGAACAATGAGCAGTTCTTC. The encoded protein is CSVPPGVNNEQFF.

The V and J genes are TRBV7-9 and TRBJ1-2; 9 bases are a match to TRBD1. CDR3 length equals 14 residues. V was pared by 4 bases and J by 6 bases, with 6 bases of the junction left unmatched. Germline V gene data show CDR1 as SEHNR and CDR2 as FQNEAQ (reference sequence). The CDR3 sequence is CASSSGQGSHGYTF. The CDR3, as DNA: TGTGCCAGCAGCTCTGGACAGGGGAGTCATGGCTACACCTTC.

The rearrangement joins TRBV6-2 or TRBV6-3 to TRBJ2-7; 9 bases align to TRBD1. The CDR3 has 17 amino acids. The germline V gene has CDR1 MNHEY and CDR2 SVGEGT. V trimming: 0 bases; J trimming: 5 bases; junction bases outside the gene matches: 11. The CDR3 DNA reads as TGTGCCAGCAGTTACTCTCCCTGGGACAGGGTATCCCACGAGCAGTACTTC. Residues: CASSYSPWDRVSHEQYF.

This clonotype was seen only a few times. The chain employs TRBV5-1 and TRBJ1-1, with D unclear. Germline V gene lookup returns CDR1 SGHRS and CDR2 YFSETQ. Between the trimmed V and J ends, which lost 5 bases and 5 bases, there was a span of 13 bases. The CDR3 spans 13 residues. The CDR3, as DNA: TGCGCCAGCAGACCGCATCAGGTGACTGAAGCTTTCTTT. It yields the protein CASRPHQVTEAFF.

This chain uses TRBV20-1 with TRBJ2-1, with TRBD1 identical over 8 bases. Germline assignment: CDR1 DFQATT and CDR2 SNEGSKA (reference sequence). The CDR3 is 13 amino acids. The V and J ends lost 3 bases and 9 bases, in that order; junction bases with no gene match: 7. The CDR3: CSARDWTGIEQFF. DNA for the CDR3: TGCAGTGCTAGGGATTGGACAGGGATTGAGCAGTTCTTC.

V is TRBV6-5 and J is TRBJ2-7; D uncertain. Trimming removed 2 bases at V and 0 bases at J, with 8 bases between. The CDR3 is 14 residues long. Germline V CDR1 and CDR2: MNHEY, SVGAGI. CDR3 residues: CASSYGEYSYEQYF. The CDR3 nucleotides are TGTGCCAGCAGTTACGGAGAATACTCCTACGAGCAGTACTTC.

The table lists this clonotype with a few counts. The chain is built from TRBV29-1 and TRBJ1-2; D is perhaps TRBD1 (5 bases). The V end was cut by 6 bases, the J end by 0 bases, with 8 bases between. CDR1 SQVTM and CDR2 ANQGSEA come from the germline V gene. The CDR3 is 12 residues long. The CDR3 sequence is CSVVGPNYGYTF. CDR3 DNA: TGCAGCGTCGTGGGACCTAACTATGGCTACACCTTC.

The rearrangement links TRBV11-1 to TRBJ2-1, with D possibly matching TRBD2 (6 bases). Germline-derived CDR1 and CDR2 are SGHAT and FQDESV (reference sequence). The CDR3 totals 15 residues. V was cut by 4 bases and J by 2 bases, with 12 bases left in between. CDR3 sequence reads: CASSSRDGPYNEQFF. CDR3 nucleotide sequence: TGTGCCAGCAGCTCGCGGGACGGACCCTACAATGAGCAGTTCTTC.

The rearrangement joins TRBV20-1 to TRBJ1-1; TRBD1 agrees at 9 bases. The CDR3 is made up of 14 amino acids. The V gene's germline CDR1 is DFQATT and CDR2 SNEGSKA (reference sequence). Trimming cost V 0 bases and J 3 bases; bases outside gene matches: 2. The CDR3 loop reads CSARERTGDTEAFF. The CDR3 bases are TGCAGTGCTAGAGAGCGGACAGGGGACACTGAAGCTTTCTTT.